This T cell receptor beta chain is from a study of blood T cell repertoires in COVID-19. Repertoires were generated with immunoSEQ multiplex PCR, while TCRdb's copy carries only in-frame clones and drops some. The sample carries 350,000 to 450,000 clones, roughly nine tenths recorded once. V was clipped by 5 bases and J by 5 bases; unmatched bases: 10. The germline V gene encodes CDR1 MDHEN and CDR2 SYDVKM. CDR3 length equals 15 residues. The material sequenced was PBMCs or T cells enriched from blood (not recorded which). This chain connects TRBV28 to TRBJ2-7; TRBD1 matches 9 bases. This sequence was found in a man aged 25-40 years who had recovered from COVID-19. CDR3 sequence reads: CASSPLGQGSHEQYF. CDR3 DNA: TGTGCCAGCAGTCCCCTGGGACAGGGATCCCACGAGCAGTACTTC.